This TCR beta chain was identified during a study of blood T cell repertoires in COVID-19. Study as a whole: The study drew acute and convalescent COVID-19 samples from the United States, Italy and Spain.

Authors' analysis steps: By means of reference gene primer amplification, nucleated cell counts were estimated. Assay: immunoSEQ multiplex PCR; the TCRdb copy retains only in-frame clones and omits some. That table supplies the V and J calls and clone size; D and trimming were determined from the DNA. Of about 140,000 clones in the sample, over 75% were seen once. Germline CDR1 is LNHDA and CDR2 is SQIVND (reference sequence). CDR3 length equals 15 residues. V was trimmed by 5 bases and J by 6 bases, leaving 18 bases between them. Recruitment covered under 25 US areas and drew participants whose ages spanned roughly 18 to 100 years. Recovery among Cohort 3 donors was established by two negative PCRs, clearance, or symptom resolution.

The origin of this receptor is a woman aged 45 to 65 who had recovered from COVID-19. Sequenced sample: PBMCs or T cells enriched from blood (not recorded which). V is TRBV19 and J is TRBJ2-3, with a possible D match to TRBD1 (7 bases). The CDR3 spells CASSWNQGGPDTQYF. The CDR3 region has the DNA TGTGCCAGTAGTTGGAACCAGGGGGGACCCGATACGCAGTATTTT. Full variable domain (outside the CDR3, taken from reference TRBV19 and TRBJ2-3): DGGITQSPKYLFRKEGQNVTLSCEQNLNHDAMYWYRQDPGQGLRLIYYSQIVNDFQKGDIAEGYSVSREKKESFPLTVTSAQKNPTAFYLCASSWNQGGPDTQYFGPGTRLTVL.